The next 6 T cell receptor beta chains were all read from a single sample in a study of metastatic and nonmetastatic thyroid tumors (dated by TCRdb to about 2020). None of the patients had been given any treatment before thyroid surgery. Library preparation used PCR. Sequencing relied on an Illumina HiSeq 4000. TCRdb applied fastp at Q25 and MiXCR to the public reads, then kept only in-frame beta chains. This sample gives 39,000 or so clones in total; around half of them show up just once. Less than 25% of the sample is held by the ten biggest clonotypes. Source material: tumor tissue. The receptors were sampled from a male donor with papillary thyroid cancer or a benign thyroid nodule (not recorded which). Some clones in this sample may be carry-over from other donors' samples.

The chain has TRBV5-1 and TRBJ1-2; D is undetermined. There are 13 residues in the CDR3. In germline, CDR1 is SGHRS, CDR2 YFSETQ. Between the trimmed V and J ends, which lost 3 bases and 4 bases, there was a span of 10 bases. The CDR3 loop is CASSSGIRYGYTF. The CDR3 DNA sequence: TGCGCCAGCAGCTCCGGGATCCGCTATGGCTACACCTTC.

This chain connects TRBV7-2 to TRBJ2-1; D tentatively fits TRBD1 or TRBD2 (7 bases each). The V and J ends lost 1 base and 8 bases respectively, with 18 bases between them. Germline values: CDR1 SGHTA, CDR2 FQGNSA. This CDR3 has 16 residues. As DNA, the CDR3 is TGTGCCAGCAGCTTAGTGCCTAGCGGAGGGGGCTATGAGCAGTTCTTC. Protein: CASSLVPSGGGYEQFF.

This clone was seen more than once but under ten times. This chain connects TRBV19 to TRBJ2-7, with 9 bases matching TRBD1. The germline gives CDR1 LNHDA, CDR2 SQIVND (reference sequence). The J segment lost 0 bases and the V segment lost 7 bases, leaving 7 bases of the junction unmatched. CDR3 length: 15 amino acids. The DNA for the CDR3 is TGTGCCAGTAAAGAGGACAGGGGCCTCTCCTACGAGCAGTACTTC. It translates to CASKEDRGLSYEQYF.

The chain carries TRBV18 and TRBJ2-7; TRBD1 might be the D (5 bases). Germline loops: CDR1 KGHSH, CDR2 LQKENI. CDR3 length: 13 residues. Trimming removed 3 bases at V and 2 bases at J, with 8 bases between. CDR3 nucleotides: TGTGCCAGCTCACCGTCCAGGGCCTACGAGCAGTACTTC. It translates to CASSPSRAYEQYF.

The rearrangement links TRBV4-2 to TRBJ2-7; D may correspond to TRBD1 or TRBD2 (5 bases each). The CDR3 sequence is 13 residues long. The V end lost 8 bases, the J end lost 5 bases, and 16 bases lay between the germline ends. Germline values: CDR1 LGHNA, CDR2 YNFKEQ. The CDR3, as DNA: TGTGCCAGCCGCTCCCAGGGAGTCGACGAGCAGTACTTC. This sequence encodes CASRSQGVDEQYF.

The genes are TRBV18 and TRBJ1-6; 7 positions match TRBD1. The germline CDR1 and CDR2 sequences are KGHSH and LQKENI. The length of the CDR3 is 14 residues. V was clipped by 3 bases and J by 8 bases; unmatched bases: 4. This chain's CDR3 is CASSPSGGHSPLHF. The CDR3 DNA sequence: TGTGCCAGCTCACCGTCAGGGGGTCATTCACCCCTCCACTTT.